This TCR beta chain derives from a study of OX40 agonist ivuxolimab in advanced cancers. Overall study context: Hepatocellular carcinoma, melanoma, renal cell or head and neck cancer was diagnosed in the dose-escalation patients.

Germline-derived CDR1 and CDR2 are MGHRA and YSYEKL. Losses at the gene ends were 0 bases for V and 0 bases for J; bases not matched to a gene: 6. This CDR3 contains 18 residues. Only in-frame clones appear in the TCRdb table, and some are missing; sequencing was by immunoSEQ multiplex PCR. Altogether 20,000 to 25,000 clones are present, roughly nine tenths being singletons, with the ten largest covering around 30%. This rearrangement joins TRBV4-1 to TRBJ2-3; 10 nucleotides line up with TRBD2. The starting material was CD4+ or CD8+ T cells sorted from blood, obtained in a trial of the OX40 agonist ivuxolimab. The sequence was obtained from an adult with an advanced solid tumor such as melanoma, head and neck, liver or kidney cancer. CDR3 loop: CASSQELAGASSTDTQYF. In nucleotides, the CDR3 is TGCGCCAGCAGCCAAGAGCTAGCGGGAGCCTCTAGCACAGATACGCAGTATTTT.